Below are 22 T cell receptor beta chains sequenced from a single sample in a study of cytotoxic CD8 clonotypes in ibrutinib-treated CLL (dated by TCRdb to the early 2020s). This specimen's time point label, per the study, means: about eleven months on ibrutinib. The library was made by the immunoSEQ multiplex PCR assay. TCRdb mirrors the immuneACCESS table, restricted to in-frame sequences. Some clones are absent from its copies; in checked studies, under half trace to an unresolved V gene, and the reason for the others is unknown. The sample table lists roughly 220,000 clones, 79% of them with a count of one. Of the sample, 9.5% to 12% falls within the top ten clones. Here the sequenced sample was PBMCs, taken after 12 months of ibrutinib treatment. The receptors come from a human donor with chronic lymphocytic leukemia.

This clone was counted only a few times. This chain joins TRBV5-6 and TRBJ1-2; 8 bases are shared with TRBD1. This CDR3 region has 14 residues. Trimming took 4 bases from V and 8 from J; bases not matched to a gene: 10. Germline V gives CDR1 SGHDT, CDR2 YYEEEE. As DNA, the CDR3 is TGTGCCAGCAGCCTGGACAGGGCCCTGTGGGGCTACACCTTC. Its protein product is CASSLDRALWGYTF.

The chain is built from TRBV7-9 and TRBJ1-5; D is unresolved. The length of the CDR3 is 15 residues. CDR1 and CDR2 from the germline V gene are SEHNR and FQNEAQ (reference sequence). V was shortened by 1 base and J by 5 bases, with 12 bases between the two germline ends. The DNA of the CDR3 is TGTGCCAGCAGCTTAGATATTGGAGGTTATCAGCCCCAGCATTTT. Translation: CASSLDIGGYQPQHF.

Here the CDR3 reads CASTTDWGYEQYF. In DNA form, the CDR3 reads TGTGCCAGCACCACCGATTGGGGCTACGAGCAGTACTTC. The rearrangement joins TRBV6-5 to TRBJ2-7; D remains ambiguous. CDR3 length: 13 amino acids. The germline V and J ends were trimmed by 7 bases and 3 bases, with 13 bases remaining between them. Looked up from germline, CDR1 is MNHEY and CDR2 is SVGAGI.

The chain has TRBV7-9 and TRBJ1-4, with D uncertain. Germline assignment: CDR1 SEHNR and CDR2 FQNEAQ (reference sequence). The CDR3 has 15 amino acids. The V end lost 1 base, the J end lost 8 bases, and 14 bases lay between the germline ends. CDR3 residues: CASSLGPRLEEKLFF. CDR3 bases: TGTGCCAGCAGCTTAGGTCCGAGACTCGAAGAAAAACTGTTTTTT.

The CDR3 DNA sequence: TGCGCCAGCAGCGAAGCAGAGGGAAACACCATATATTTT. This sequence encodes CASSEAEGNTIYF. The genes are TRBV5-1 and TRBJ1-3; D remains unclear. Germline CDR1 reads SGHRS; CDR2 reads YFSETQ. The CDR3 is made up of 13 amino acids. V dropped 4 bases and J dropped 4 bases, with 9 bases sitting between them.

CDR3 protein: CASSVRETGELFF. The CDR3 DNA reads TGTGCCAGCAGTGTAAGGGAAACCGGGGAGCTGTTTTTT. This chain connects TRBV2 to TRBJ2-2; D is unresolved. The V gene lost 4 bases and the J gene lost 5 bases, with 8 bases spanning the gap. The length of the CDR3 is 13 residues. Germline V gives CDR1 SNHLY, CDR2 FYNNEI.

A few counts support this clone. The chain uses TRBV7-9 and TRBJ2-4; D may be TRBD1 (5 bases). Germline V gene data show CDR1 as SEHNR and CDR2 as FQNEAQ (reference sequence). The length of the CDR3 is 11 residues. V lost 8 bases to trimming and J lost 12 bases, with 14 bases between them. The CDR3 protein is CASATDWDQYF. As DNA, the CDR3 is TGTGCCAGCGCGACAGATTGGGATCAGTACTTC.

The V gene is TRBV14, the J gene TRBJ1-4; D unclear. The CDR3 runs 17 residues. V was pared by 0 bases and J by 2 bases, with 13 bases between. Germline V gene data show CDR1 as SGHDN and CDR2 as FVKESK. The chain's CDR3 is CASSQEDSAATNEKLFF. CDR3 in DNA: TGTGCCAGCAGCCAAGAGGACTCCGCGGCGACTAATGAAAAACTGTTTTTT.

By sample share, this clone is medium-sized. V gene TRBV19 combines with J gene TRBJ1-1, with 8 bases aligning to TRBD1. CDR1 is LNHDA and CDR2 is SQIVND in the germline V gene (reference sequence). After removal of 6 bases from V and 12 bases from J, the junction contained 12 bases not matched to a gene. This CDR3 comprises 13 residues. CDR3 bases: TGTGCCAGTAGCCCGACAGGGGTCCCAATGACTTTCTTT. Translated, it gives CASSPTGVPMTFF.

The rearrangement uses TRBV28 and TRBJ2-2, with D possibly being TRBD2 (6 bases). The CDR3 loop spans 15 amino acids. V dropped 3 bases and J dropped 2 bases, with 10 bases sitting between them. Germline assignment: CDR1 MDHEN and CDR2 SYDVKM. CDR3 nucleotide sequence: TGTGCCAGCAGTTTGGGACTCTTCAACACCGGGGAGCTGTTTTTT. Translated, it gives CASSLGLFNTGELFF.

V is TRBV5-4 and J is TRBJ1-2; D is unresolved. V lost 1 base to trimming and J lost 8 bases, with 15 bases between them. Germline CDR1 and CDR2: SGHNT and YYREEE (reference sequence). This CDR3 contains 14 residues. This CDR3 reads CASSLSNGYVGYTF. The CDR3 DNA follows: TGTGCCAGCAGCTTGAGCAACGGCTATGTGGGCTACACCTTC.

J is TRBJ2-7 and V is TRBV19; D perhaps matches TRBD1 (8 bases). Trimming took 3 bases from V and 3 from J, leaving 18 bases between them. Germline V CDR1 and CDR2: LNHDA, SQIVND (reference sequence). The CDR3 consists of 16 residues. The CDR3 sequence is CASSIGLGQGRYEQYF. The CDR3 nucleotides read TGTGCCAGTAGTATCGGACTAGGACAGGGTCGCTACGAGCAGTACTTC.

The chain couples TRBV5-1 to TRBJ2-5, with D possibly being TRBD1 (5 bases). The CDR3 contains 15 residues. With 6 bases removed from V and 3 bases from J, the gap between germline ends came to 18 bases. CDR1 and CDR2 (germline): SGHRS, YFSETQ. Here the CDR3 DNA reads TGCGCCAGCATTGACAGAGCCAATAACGAAGAGACCCAGTACTTC. Its protein product is CASIDRANNEETQYF.

DNA for the CDR3: TGTGCCAGCAGTGAAAAGGGCAATTCACCCCTCCACTTT. As protein: CASSEKGNSPLHF. The chain is built from TRBV2 and TRBJ1-6, with D unresolved. The germline V and J ends were trimmed by 2 bases and 7 bases, with 6 bases remaining between them. Germline V gene lookup returns CDR1 SNHLY and CDR2 FYNNEI. The CDR3 has 13 residues.

In its sample, this clone was seen once. The chain couples TRBV7-9 to TRBJ1-4, with 7 bases fitting TRBD1. CDR3 length equals 14 residues. Unmatched junction bases numbered 6, after V lost 3 bases and J lost 8 bases. Germline lookup yields CDR1 SEHNR and CDR2 FQNEAQ (reference sequence). The CDR3 is CASSLGRGQEKLFF. DNA for the CDR3: TGTGCCAGCAGCTTGGGAAGGGGGCAGGAAAAACTGTTTTTT.

The chain recombines TRBV19 with TRBJ2-7; D uncertain. The V end was cut by 5 bases, the J end by 6 bases, with 17 bases between. This CDR3 is built from 14 residues. Germline V gives CDR1 LNHDA, CDR2 SQIVND (reference sequence). This chain's CDR3 is CASSLAIVVSEQYF. DNA of the CDR3: TGTGCCAGTAGTCTGGCAATAGTTGTTTCCGAGCAGTACTTC.

V gene TRBV18 combines with J gene TRBJ2-3; 8 bases fit TRBD2. CDR3 length: 17 amino acids. Germline V gene sequence: CDR1 KGHSH, CDR2 LQKENI. The ends lost 1 base at V and 4 bases at J; junction bases unmatched: 10. In DNA, the CDR3 is TGTGCCAGCTCACCACTACTAGCGGCGGGAGTTTCAGATACGCAGTATTTT. Its translation is CASSPLLAAGVSDTQYF.

The chain recombines TRBV4-1 with TRBJ2-7; unclear D gene. The germline CDR1 and CDR2 sequences are MGHRA and YSYEKL. V shed 0 bases and J shed 0 bases, with 12 bases lying between them. The CDR3 has 16 amino acids. CDR3 region: CASSQEWTVSSYEQYF. The CDR3 bases are TGCGCCAGCAGCCAAGAATGGACGGTGAGCTCCTACGAGCAGTACTTC.

The chain uses TRBV2 and TRBJ2-1; D gene ambiguous. V was clipped by 4 bases and J by 4 bases, with 8 bases between them. Per germline, CDR1 SNHLY and CDR2 FYNNEI. This CDR3 spans 13 amino acids. CDR3 sequence reads: CASSVWVYNEQFF. DNA of the CDR3: TGTGCCAGCAGTGTGTGGGTATACAATGAGCAGTTCTTC. The full variable domain, completed using reference TRBV2 and TRBJ2-1, is EPEVTQTPSHQVTQMGQEVILRCVPISNHLYFYWYRQILGQKVEFLVSFYNNEISEKSEIFDDQFSVERPDGSNFTLKIRSTKLEDSAMYFCASSVWVYNEQFFGPGTRLTVL.

The V gene is TRBV5-1, the J gene TRBJ2-7, with D perhaps TRBD1 (5 bases). V was trimmed by 4 bases and J by 0 bases, leaving 8 bases between them. The CDR3 has 13 residues. Germline assignment: CDR1 SGHRS and CDR2 YFSETQ. Here the CDR3 reads CASSPDTSYEQYF. CDR3 nucleotide sequence: TGCGCCAGCAGCCCGGACACCTCCTACGAGCAGTACTTC.

The rearrangement uses TRBV5-1 and TRBJ2-1; D remains unclear. V lost 5 bases to trimming and J lost 8 bases, with 8 bases between them. This CDR3 contains 11 residues. Germline assignment: CDR1 SGHRS and CDR2 YFSETQ. The CDR3 is CASSRKDEQFF. The DNA of the CDR3 is TGCGCCAGCAGTCGGAAGGATGAGCAGTTCTTC.

The V call is TRBV6-5, the J call TRBJ1-4; unclear D gene. The germline V gene encodes CDR1 MNHEY and CDR2 SVGAGI. The CDR3 runs to 14 residues. V was shortened by 4 bases and J by 10 bases, with 16 bases between the two germline ends. CDR3 residues: CASSSAFPIGKLFF. CDR3 sequence (DNA): TGTGCCAGCAGTTCCGCTTTCCCAATAGGAAAACTGTTTTTT.